This T cell receptor (beta chain) was sequenced for a study of shared clonotypes between healthy human individuals. Trimming pared 2 bases from V and 4 bases from J, leaving 8 bases between. The CDR3 runs 13 residues. Germline V gives CDR1 SGHRS, CDR2 YFSETQ. Original processing notes: ImmunoSEQ sequences covered only the junction and lacked quality scores; filtering therefore differed. Method: immunoSEQ multiplex PCR; TCRdb's copy keeps in-frame clones and lacks some. That table is the source of V, J and clone size, and D and trimming were worked out from the DNA. The profile shows roughly 2.2 million clones, 80% to 95% of them singletons. The donor population consisted of healthy HIV-negative adults with no recent acute infections or vaccinations. Everyone who donated was a Caucasian adult who lived in Nashville, Tennessee.

The chain joins TRBV5-1 to TRBJ2-3, with D uncertain. Sequencing was done on a sample of naive CD4+ T cells from PBMCs. Subset specified: CD45RA+ positively selected. The sequence came from a man in his late teens or twenties in good health. Some clones in this sample may be carry-over from other donors' samples. The CDR3 spells CASSLGPSDTQYF. Written as DNA, the CDR3 is TGCGCCAGCAGCTTAGGACCCTCAGATACGCAGTATTTT.